The 32 T cell receptor beta chains below all came from one sample that was sequenced in a study of T cell responses to AZD1222 COVID-19 vaccine. Clones were read by immunoSEQ multiplex PCR, and TCRdb kept only the in-frame ones, dropping some. The sample has roughly 150,000 clones, roughly 87% seen once; the top ten hold roughly 1.1%. This specimen was peripheral blood, taken 28 days after the second AZD1222 dose. The receptor source for this set is an adult who received the AZD1222 COVID-19 vaccine.

V gene TRBV4-1 combines with J gene TRBJ2-1; D unclear. CDR3 length: 15 residues. Deletions cut 0 bases from V and 8 bases from J, with 14 bases between. Germline V gene sequence: CDR1 MGHRA, CDR2 YSYEKL. This CDR3 reads CASSQDESRSHEQFF. The CDR3 coding sequence is TGCGCCAGCAGCCAAGATGAATCCAGGTCCCATGAGCAGTTCTTC.

This rearrangement joins TRBV27 to TRBJ1-2; 10 positions match TRBD1. Unmatched junction bases numbered 13, after V lost 6 bases and J lost 0 bases. Per germline, CDR1 MNHEY and CDR2 SMNVEV (reference sequence). This CDR3 is 18 amino acids long. The CDR3 spells CASRPLGTGDGTNYGYTF. DNA of the CDR3: TGTGCCAGCAGACCGCTTGGGACAGGGGACGGAACTAACTATGGCTACACCTTC.

The chain employs TRBV19 and TRBJ2-7, with TRBD1 identical over 7 bases. Germline V gene sequence: CDR1 LNHDA, CDR2 SQIVND (reference sequence). V was pared by 6 bases and J by 2 bases, with 4 bases of the junction left unmatched. The CDR3 extends over 13 amino acids. CDR3 in amino acids: CASSRDSTYEQYF. The CDR3 nucleotides read TGTGCCAGTAGCAGGGACAGTACCTACGAGCAGTACTTC.

The chain has TRBV5-6 and TRBJ2-7; D gene uncertain. Germline loops: CDR1 SGHDT, CDR2 YYEEEE. V gave up 1 base and J gave up 3 bases, with 5 bases separating them. The CDR3 runs 12 residues. The CDR3 sequence is CASSLIGYEQYF. DNA of the CDR3: TGTGCCAGCAGCTTGATCGGCTACGAGCAGTACTTC.

CDR3 sequence reads: CASSQRQGPGRTEAFF. The CDR3 coding sequence is TGCGCCAGCAGCCAGAGACAGGGCCCCGGGCGCACTGAAGCTTTCTTT. The chain recombines TRBV5-1 with TRBJ1-1; 7 bases fit TRBD1. The CDR3 consists of 16 residues. Germline V gene lookup returns CDR1 SGHRS and CDR2 YFSETQ. J gave up 4 bases and V 4 bases, and 13 bases lay outside the gene matches.

This sequence joins TRBV5-1 and TRBJ2-5; D is unresolved. Trimming took 3 bases from V and 3 from J, leaving 12 bases between them. Germline V gene sequence: CDR1 SGHRS, CDR2 YFSETQ. The CDR3 is 14 residues long. CDR3 in DNA: TGCGCCAGCAGCTCCTTTCAGGCAGAAGAGACCCAGTACTTC. This codes for CASSSFQAEETQYF. Looking up the rest from reference TRBV5-1 and TRBJ2-5 gives the full variable domain: KAGVTQTPRYLIKTRGQQVTLSCSPISGHRSVSWYQQTPGQGLQFLFEYFSETQRNKGNFPGRFSGRQFSNSRSEMNVSTLELGDSALYLCASSSFQAEETQYFGPGTRLLVL.

This chain uses TRBV5-1 with TRBJ1-2; D not resolved. From germline, CDR1 is SGHRS and CDR2 YFSETQ. The CDR3 consists of 13 residues. Trimming took 2 bases from V and 4 from J, leaving 9 bases between them. The CDR3 bases are TGCGCCAGCAGCTTTTCCACAAGCTATGGCTACACCTTC. The encoded protein is CASSFSTSYGYTF.

The chain links TRBV10-3 to TRBJ2-3; 7 nucleotides agree with TRBD1. V was clipped by 2 bases and J by 6 bases; unmatched bases: 5. The CDR3 runs to 14 residues. The germline CDR1 and CDR2 sequences are ENHRY and SYGVKD. The CDR3 nucleotides are TGTGCCATCAGTGAGGGACAGGTATCTGATACGCAGTATTTT. This sequence encodes CAISEGQVSDTQYF.

The table lists this clone with a count of one. The CDR3 DNA reads as TGTGCCAGCTCCCTATACACAGGGGCGAACACTGAAGCTTTCTTT. This gives the protein CASSLYTGANTEAFF. This chain connects TRBV18 to TRBJ1-1, with 7 bases identical to TRBD1. The CDR3 is 15 residues long. Germline CDR1 is KGHSH and CDR2 is LQKENI. Trimming cost V 6 bases and J 1 base; bases outside gene matches: 8.

This clone was found once. This rearrangement joins TRBV12-3 or TRBV12-4 to TRBJ1-4; D is ambiguous. The CDR3 covers 11 residues. V dropped 3 bases and J dropped 12 bases, with 8 bases sitting between them. CDR3 coding DNA: TGTGCCAGCAGTTTTGCGGACCAACTGTTTTTT. Amino acid sequence: CASSFADQLFF.

This clone was picked up a small number of times. This CDR3 reads CASSYSGTDRNYGYTF. The CDR3 DNA is TGTGCCAGCAGTTACTCCGGGACGGACCGAAACTATGGCTACACCTTC. The chain is built from TRBV6-5 and TRBJ1-2, with D perhaps matching TRBD1 (5 bases). V lost 0 bases and J lost 2, with 13 bases in between. The germline V gene has CDR1 MNHEY and CDR2 SVGAGI. The CDR3 loop spans 16 amino acids.

The CDR3 loop is CASRASGGTYNEQFF. CDR3 bases: TGTGCCAGCAGGGCTAGCGGGGGGACCTACAATGAGCAGTTCTTC. This chain uses TRBV6-5 with TRBJ2-1; 11 bases match TRBD2. This CDR3 is built from 15 residues. J lost 2 bases, V lost 6 bases, and 3 bases had no gene match. CDR1 is MNHEY, CDR2 SVGAGI, per germline.

This clone was seen more than once but under ten times. The chain has TRBV6-5 and TRBJ1-2; D might be TRBD1 (5 bases). CDR3 size: 15 residues. Trimming pared 0 bases from V and 1 base from J, leaving 9 bases between. Germline loops: CDR1 MNHEY, CDR2 SVGAGI. This CDR3 reads CASSYSAGINYGYTF. The CDR3 nucleotides are TGTGCCAGCAGTTACTCAGCAGGGATTAACTATGGCTACACCTTC.

The V gene is TRBV19, the J gene TRBJ2-5, with 11 positions matching TRBD1. Germline-derived CDR1 and CDR2 are LNHDA and SQIVND (reference sequence). The CDR3 is 17 amino acids. With 1 base clipped from V and 4 bases from J, the junction kept 8 bases outside the gene matches. The CDR3 nucleotides read TGTGCCAGTAGTATAGTCGGACAGGGGGCTTACGGAGAGACCCAGTACTTC. It encodes CASSIVGQGAYGETQYF.

The chain is built from TRBV27 and TRBJ2-5; the D is unclear. The V and J ends lost 3 bases and 0 bases respectively, with 20 bases between them. The CDR3 contains 18 residues. CDR1 is MNHEY, CDR2 SMNVEV, per germline (reference sequence). For the CDR3, the DNA is TGTGCCAGCAGTTTGGGCAGGCGTGGATTGGCGTACCAAGAGACCCAGTACTTC. Amino acids: CASSLGRRGLAYQETQYF.

This clone was recorded once. CDR3 protein: CASSQEDNSYNEQFF. Written as DNA, the CDR3 is TGTGCCAGCAGCCAAGAGGACAACTCCTACAATGAGCAGTTCTTC. The rearrangement links TRBV4-2 to TRBJ2-1; D perhaps matches TRBD1 (5 bases). Trimming cost V 0 bases and J 0 bases, with 6 bases left between them. CDR1 and CDR2 (germline): LGHNA, YNFKEQ. The CDR3 is 15 residues long.

V and J are TRBV2 and TRBJ2-7; 7 bases are a match to TRBD2. V was clipped by 8 bases and J by 3 bases; unmatched bases: 7. Germline values: CDR1 SNHLY, CDR2 FYNNEI. The CDR3 loop spans 13 amino acids. CDR3 sequence (DNA): TGTGCCAGCGCAAGCGGGGTGAGCTACGAGCAGTACTTC. Translated: CASASGVSYEQYF.

The J gene is TRBJ1-2, the V gene TRBV6-5, with 7 bases identical to TRBD1. The V and J ends lost 3 bases and 4 bases, in that order; junction bases with no gene match: 2. CDR3 length: 13 residues. The germline V gene has CDR1 MNHEY and CDR2 SVGAGI. CDR3 sequence reads: CASSYGDSYGYTF. CDR3 DNA sequence: TGTGCCAGCAGTTATGGGGACAGCTATGGCTACACCTTC.

The J gene is TRBJ2-2, the V gene TRBV4-2, with unresolved D. CDR3 size: 13 residues. Per germline, CDR1 LGHNA and CDR2 YNFKEQ. Trimming shortened V by 2 bases and J by 9 bases, and 10 bases separated the two germline ends. The CDR3 is CASSQTVARELFF. In DNA form, the CDR3 reads TGTGCCAGCAGCCAAACTGTTGCTCGGGAGCTGTTTTTT.

The V call is TRBV4-1, the J call TRBJ1-5, with D unresolved. From germline, CDR1 is MGHRA and CDR2 YSYEKL. This CDR3 contains 21 residues. Trimming stripped 3 bases from V and 0 bases from J, with 27 bases between. The CDR3 reads CASSQRVPNPGGKNSNQPQHF. CDR3 bases: TGCGCCAGCAGCCAGAGAGTTCCCAACCCGGGCGGTAAGAATAGCAATCAGCCCCAGCATTTT.

The chain carries TRBV2 and TRBJ2-1, with TRBD2 matching over 8 bases. The CDR3 is 14 amino acids. Germline CDR1 reads SNHLY; CDR2 reads FYNNEI. The V gene end was trimmed by 2 bases and the J gene end by 5 bases; junction bases not matched to a gene: 2. This CDR3 reads CASSESSGDNEQFF. Here the CDR3 DNA reads TGTGCCAGCAGTGAAAGTAGCGGGGACAATGAGCAGTTCTTC.

The chain combines TRBV6-1 with TRBJ2-7; unclear D gene. Germline CDR1 is MNHNS and CDR2 is SASEGT. The V end was cut by 3 bases, the J end by 4 bases, with 4 bases between. This CDR3 is built from 11 residues. CDR3 nucleotides: TGTGCCAGCAGTGATTTGTACGAGCAGTACTTC. It yields the protein CASSDLYEQYF.

The chain has TRBV6-5 and TRBJ1-1, with a possible D match to TRBD1 (6 bases). The germline V gene encodes CDR1 MNHEY and CDR2 SVGAGI. This CDR3 comprises 13 residues. Trimming stripped 5 bases from V and 3 bases from J, with 10 bases between. Written as DNA, the CDR3 is TGTGCCAGCAGTCCCAGGGGTGACACTGAAGCTTTCTTT. Its protein is CASSPRGDTEAFF.

The J gene is TRBJ1-3, the V gene TRBV6-5; D remains ambiguous. V was trimmed by 10 bases and J by 4 bases, leaving 8 bases between them. CDR3 length equals 11 residues. Germline V gene data show CDR1 as MNHEY and CDR2 as SVGAGI. The CDR3 DNA is TGTGCCACGGGTCCCGGAAACACCATATATTTT. This encodes CATGPGNTIYF.

This chain connects TRBV6-5 to TRBJ1-2, with TRBD1 matching over 7 bases. The V gene end was trimmed by 4 bases and the J gene end by 4 bases; junction bases not matched to a gene: 12. CDR3 length equals 16 residues. From germline, CDR1 is MNHEY and CDR2 SVGAGI. CDR3 coding DNA: TGTGCCAGCAGTTTCCACCCAGGGGGTTGGCCCTATGGCTACACCTTC. Translated, it gives CASSFHPGGWPYGYTF.

This clone was observed a handful of times. The identical CDR3 is also encoded by other nucleotide sequences in the sample. The V and J genes are TRBV18 and TRBJ1-5; D remains ambiguous. The length of the CDR3 is 13 residues. The germline V gene encodes CDR1 KGHSH and CDR2 LQKENI. Between the trimmed V and J ends, which lost 6 bases and 4 bases, there was a span of 10 bases. Here the CDR3 DNA reads TGTGCCAGCTCCCCCCACAGTAATCAGCCCCAGCATTTT. Translating gives CASSPHSNQPQHF.

This rearrangement joins TRBV2 to TRBJ2-7, with unresolved D. Trimming removed 6 bases from V and 3 bases from J, with 3 bases in between. Germline V CDR1 and CDR2: SNHLY, FYNNEI. There are 10 residues in the CDR3. The chain's CDR3 is CASSGYEQYF. In nucleotides, the CDR3 is TGTGCCAGCAGCGGCTACGAGCAGTACTTC.

This chain connects TRBV19 to TRBJ2-7; TRBD2 aligns across 9 bases. The V and J ends lost 3 bases and 9 bases, in that order; junction bases with no gene match: 6. The CDR3 runs to 13 residues. The germline V gene encodes CDR1 LNHDA and CDR2 SQIVND (reference sequence). Written as DNA, the CDR3 is TGTGCCAGTAGTATCGTGCTAGCGGGGATGCAGTACTTC. Translated, it gives CASSIVLAGMQYF.

The chain has TRBV25-1 and TRBJ1-3; TRBD1 is a possible D gene (5 bases). CDR3 length equals 16 residues. Germline V lookup: CDR1 MGHDK, CDR2 SYGVNS. Trimming removed 1 base from V and 8 bases from J, with 18 bases in between. In DNA form, the CDR3 reads TGTGCCAGCAGTGAATGGGGACCTCTCCGAATAGACACCATATATTTT. This encodes CASSEWGPLRIDTIYF.

The count of this clone is one. The chain links TRBV6-4 to TRBJ2-1, with 8 bases lining up with TRBD2. After removal of 4 bases from V and 6 bases from J, the junction contained 8 bases not matched to a gene. The length of the CDR3 is 15 residues. CDR1 and CDR2 from the germline V gene are MRHNA and SNTAGT. In DNA, the CDR3 is TGTGCCAGCAGTGCCCTTTCGGGGGGGCGCAATGAGCAGTTCTTC. This codes for CASSALSGGRNEQFF.

The V gene is TRBV19, the J gene TRBJ2-1; 11 nucleotides match TRBD2. The CDR3 has 19 amino acids. Germline CDR1 reads LNHDA; CDR2 reads SQIVND (reference sequence). The V segment lost 4 bases and the J segment 0 bases; nucleotides outside the gene matches: 11. Here the CDR3 reads CASSTRGLAGGSSYNEQFF. CDR3 bases: TGTGCCAGTAGTACCAGGGGTCTAGCGGGGGGCTCCTCCTACAATGAGCAGTTCTTC.

The rearrangement joins TRBV4-2 to TRBJ1-6, with D possibly matching TRBD1 (5 bases). Germline V CDR1 and CDR2: LGHNA, YNFKEQ. This CDR3 is 15 amino acids long. Trimming shortened V by 1 base and J by 13 bases, and 17 bases separated the two germline ends. CDR3 coding DNA: TGTGCCAGCAGCCAAGGGAGGGGTGACAGTTCCCCCCTCCACTTT. It codes for CASSQGRGDSSPLHF.